What follows describes a single T cell receptor beta chain. Its antigen is as yet unknown. Amplification targeted TCR beta CDR3 regions from RNA transcripts. RT-PCR in the first round (using the HTBI primer set) targeted the TCR CDR3. Each CDR3 protein is one row after TCRdb ran MiXCR on the multiplex PCR reads. This sample carries approximately 320,000 distinct CDR3 sequences, 15% to 20% of them seen once, and the ten largest clones take approximately 33%. A patient was excluded if there was uncontrolled infection, other autoimmune disease, pregnancy or lactation. The data stem from a study of T cells in Graves' hyperthyroidism and ophthalmopathy. Study results and limitations: Through a model of 13 V-J features, ophthalmopathy was separated from stable hyperthyroidism. Most thyroid-expanded clonotypes above 0.001 were also found in blood.

The CDR3 runs to 13 residues. The V end was cut by 4 bases, the J end by 7 bases, with 10 bases between. In germline, CDR1 is LGHNA, CDR2 YNFKEQ. V and J are TRBV4-2 and TRBJ1-4; no definite D call. The sample consisted of blood. The sequence was obtained from a man aged 25-40 years with Graves' hyperthyroidism. CDR3 region: CASSPSRGEKLFF. Here the CDR3 DNA reads TGTGCCAGCAGCCCTTCTCGGGGTGAAAAACTGTTTTTT.